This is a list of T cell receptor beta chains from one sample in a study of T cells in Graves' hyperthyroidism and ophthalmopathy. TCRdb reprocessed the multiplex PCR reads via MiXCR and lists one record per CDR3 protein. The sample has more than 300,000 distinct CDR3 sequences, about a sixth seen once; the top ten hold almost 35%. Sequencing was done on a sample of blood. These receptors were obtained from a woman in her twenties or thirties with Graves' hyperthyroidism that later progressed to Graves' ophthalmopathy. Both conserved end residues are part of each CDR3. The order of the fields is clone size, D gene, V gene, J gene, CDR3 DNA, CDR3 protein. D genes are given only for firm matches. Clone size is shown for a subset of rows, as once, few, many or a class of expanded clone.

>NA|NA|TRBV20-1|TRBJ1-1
TGCAGTGCTGGGGGACGGCGGGACACTGAAGCTTTCTTT
CSAGGRRDTEAFF
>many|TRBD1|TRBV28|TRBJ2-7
TGTGCCAGCACTATCGGGACAGGGGCCTACGAGCAGTACTTC
CASTIGTGAYEQYF
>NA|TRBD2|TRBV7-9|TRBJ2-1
TGTGCCAGCAGCTTATTCGCTAGCGGGACGGTCAATGAGCAGTTCTTC
CASSLFASGTVNEQFF
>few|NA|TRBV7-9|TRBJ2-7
TGTGCCAGCAGCTGGCGACAGGCGGGCAACGAGCAGTACTTC
CASSWRQAGNEQYF
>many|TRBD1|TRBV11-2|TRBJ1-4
TGTGCCAGCAGCCTTAGACAGGGGCCAAAACTGTTTTTT
CASSLRQGPKLFF
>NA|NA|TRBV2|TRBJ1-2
TGTGCCAGCAGTGAAGTGCAGGGTCGAGGCTATGGCTACACCTTC
CASSEVQGRGYGYTF
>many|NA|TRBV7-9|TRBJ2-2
TGTGCCAGCAGAGGGGTGGGCACCGGGGAGCTGTTTTTT
CASRGVGTGELFF
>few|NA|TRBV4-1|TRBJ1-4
TGCGCCAGCAGCCAATTTTTGGAGGTGGGCAATGAAAAACTGTTTTTT
CASSQFLEVGNEKLFF
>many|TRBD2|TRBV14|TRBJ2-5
TGTGCCAGCAGCCAGAACAGGATAGCGGGAGGGGAGACCCAGTACTTC
CASSQNRIAGGETQYF
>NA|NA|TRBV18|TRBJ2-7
TGTGCCAGCTCACCATCGGAGGGCCGGGAGCAGTACTTC
CASSPSEGREQYF
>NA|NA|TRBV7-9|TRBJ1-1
TGTGCCAGCAGCGGCGCATCTTCCCCTGAAGCTTTCTTT
CASSGASSPEAFF
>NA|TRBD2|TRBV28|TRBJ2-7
TGTGCCAGCGTCCTAGCGGGAGGGGACGAGCAGTACTTC
CASVLAGGDEQYF
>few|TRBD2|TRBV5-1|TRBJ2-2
TGCGCCAGCAGCTTGTTACCTAGCGGCACCGGGGAGCTGTTTTTT
CASSLLPSGTGELFF
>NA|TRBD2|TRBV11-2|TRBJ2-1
TGTGCCAGCAGTTCACTAGCGGCCAACTACAATGAGCAGTTCTTC
CASSSLAANYNEQFF
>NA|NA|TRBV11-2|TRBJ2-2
TGTGCCAGCAGCCTCCGACCCGACAGGGAGGGGACCGGGGAGCTGTTTTTT
CASSLRPDREGTGELFF
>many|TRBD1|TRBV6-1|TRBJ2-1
TGTGCCACCCGGGACAGCATTTACAATGAGCAGTTCTTC
CATRDSIYNEQFF
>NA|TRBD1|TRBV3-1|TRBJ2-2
TGTGCCAGCAGCCAAATCGGGACAGCAAACACCGGGGAGCTGTTTTTT
CASSQIGTANTGELFF
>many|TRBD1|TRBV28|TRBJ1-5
TGTGCCAGCAGTCGGACCGGGACAGGAAATTACGATCAGCCCCAGCATTTT
CASSRTGTGNYDQPQHF
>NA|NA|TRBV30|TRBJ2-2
TGTGCCTGGACTTCCGGGGCGAACACCGGGGAGCTGTTTTTT
CAWTSGANTGELFF
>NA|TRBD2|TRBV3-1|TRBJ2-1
TGTGCCAGCAGCCAAAATAGCGGGGACTATGAGCAGTTCTTC
CASSQNSGDYEQFF
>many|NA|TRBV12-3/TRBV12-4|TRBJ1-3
TGTGCCAGCAGAGCCTCGAATCAGGGAAACACCATATATTTT
CASRASNQGNTIYF
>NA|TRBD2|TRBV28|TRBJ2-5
TGTGCCTCCACGGAGTACGGGACTAGCGGGGGACTGCAAGAGACCCAGTACTTC
CASTEYGTSGGLQETQYF
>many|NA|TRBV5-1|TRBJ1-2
TGCGCCAGCAGCCCGACCGGGGGGACATCGACTAACTATGGCTACACCTTC
CASSPTGGTSTNYGYTF
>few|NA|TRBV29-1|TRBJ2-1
TGCAGCGCTAGGACAGACTCCTACAATGAGCAGTTCTTC
CSARTDSYNEQFF
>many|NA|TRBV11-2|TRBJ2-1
TGTGCCAGCAGCTCACCGGGGCTATCTCCTGAGCAGTTCTTC
CASSSPGLSPEQFF
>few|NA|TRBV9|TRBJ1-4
TGTGCCAGCAGCGTAGGACAGCCTAAAAATGAAAAACTGTTTTTT
CASSVGQPKNEKLFF
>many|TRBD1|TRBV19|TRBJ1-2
TGTGCCAGTAGATCCGGGACAGGGCCAACCGGCTACACCTTC
CASRSGTGPTGYTF
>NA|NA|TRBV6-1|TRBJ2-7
TGTGCCACCGGAAGAACCCAGCCCAGGGTACCCTACGAGCAGTACTTC
CATGRTQPRVPYEQYF
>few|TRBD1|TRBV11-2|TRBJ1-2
TGTGCCAGCAGAAGGTCCGGGACAGGGAATTATGGCTACACCTTC
CASRRSGTGNYGYTF
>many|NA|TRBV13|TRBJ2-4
TGTGCCAGCAGCTTAGGTAGGCTGGCACAAAACATTCAGTACTTC
CASSLGRLAQNIQYF
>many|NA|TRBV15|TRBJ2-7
TGTGCCACCAGCAGAGGGGGTCTACAGTACGAGCAGTACTTC
CATSRGGLQYEQYF
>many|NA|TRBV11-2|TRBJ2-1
TGTGCCAGCAGCTTAGGCACATACAAGGACAATGAGCAGTTCTTC
CASSLGTYKDNEQFF
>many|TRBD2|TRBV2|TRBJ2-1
TGTGCCAGCAGTACTAGCGCCATCAGCTACAATGAGCAGTTCTTC
CASSTSAISYNEQFF
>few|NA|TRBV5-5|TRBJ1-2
TGTGCCAGCAGCTTGGCCTTGACCAACTATGGCTACACCTTC
CASSLALTNYGYTF
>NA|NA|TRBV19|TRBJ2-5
TGTGCCAGTAGTATAGGACTTTATCAAGAGACCCAGTACTTC
CASSIGLYQETQYF